This T cell receptor (beta chain) was obtained from a study of siplizumab effects on memory and regulatory T cells (dated by TCRdb to between 2019 and 2020). As for the study more broadly: The study looked at the effect of siplizumab, an anti-CD2 antibody, on alloreactive T-cell subsets in allogeneic mixed lymphocyte reactions made from human PBMCs. The study at large found these results: Unstimulated naive T cells appeared to be more diverse than memory T cells, and naive cells seemed to make a substantial contribution to the alloresponse. The suppressive function of proliferating Tregs from siplizumab cultures was not functionally confirmed. The cumulative frequency of alloreactive sequences that could be traced back to unstimulated CD4+ memory T cells was significantly reduced by siplizumab. Among mappable alloreactive CD4+ clones, an average Treg-derived fraction of about 70% was observed with siplizumab, compared with roughly 28% in control reactions. Because sequences at frequencies below about 10^-5 were poorly captured, only a minor fraction of alloreactive clones could be mapped back to unstimulated subsets. For roughly 80-96% of proliferating CD4+ or CD8+ clones, no naive or memory phenotype could be assigned.

TCRbeta CDR3 sequencing was performed on sorted unstimulated T cells and on proliferating T cells recovered from mixed lymphocyte reactions. Fresh whole blood from 9 to 11 HLA-typed healthy donors was used as the source from which PBMCs were isolated. From the germline V gene (reference sequence), CDR1 is SGHKS and CDR2 is YYEKEE. V is reduced by 0 bases and J by 1 base, leaving a spacing of 16 bases between them. The CDR3 contains 17 residues, cysteine and phenylalanine counted. Left in the record is the CDR3 DNA by itself, 51 bases read in frame from the first base. The library was obtained by the immunoSEQ multiplex PCR assay. Each sample had some 94,000 TCR templates assayed by the deep sequencing platform. Genomic DNA extracted from sorted T cells was the material used for TCRbeta CDR3 sequencing. As for the original processing: Clonal analysis of TCRbeta CDR3 data was done in the R programming language. Unstimulated samples were compared with post-reaction CFSE-low samples to define alloreactive CD4+ and CD8+ clones. Alloreactive CD4+ clones were assigned to regulatory or non-regulatory origin by matching sequences to sorted unstimulated Treg and non-Treg repertoires. Drawn from immuneACCESS, this table holds only the in-frame rearrangements with V and J called that TCRdb kept. Clones are partly lost; checked studies trace under half to an unresolved V gene and leave the rest unexplained. From that table come the V and J calls and clone size; the DNA was used to work out D and trimming. The sample table records 100,000 to 120,000 clones; 92% of these occur just once. 1% to 1.5% of the sample belongs to the ten largest clones.

Turning to this clone: Its specific antigen is unknown. Per-nucleotide qualities are absent, and no much larger clonotype sits a single base away.

The sequenced material came from CD4+ T cells sorted from blood. The receptor comes from a human donor in good health. This chain is built from TRBV5-5 and TRBJ2-5; possibly the D gene is TRBD2, per 5 matching bases. The CDR3 protein: CASSLGFGERGQETQYF. The nucleotide sequence reads as follows: TGTGCCAGCAGCTTGGGGTTCGGGGAGAGAGGCCAAGAGACCCAGTACTTC.